This T cell receptor beta chain was sequenced for a study of blood T cell repertoires in COVID-19. The data were produced by immunoSEQ multiplex PCR, yet TCRdb's version contains in-frame clones alone and is incomplete. The sample contains more than 90,000 clones, 70% to 90% of which appear only once. Material for sequencing was peripheral blood. The TCR was taken from a woman in her 30s with acute or convalescent COVID-19.

Here the CDR3 reads CASRQGNSPLHF. Written as DNA, the CDR3 is TGTGCCAGCAGACAGGGAAATTCACCCCTCCACTTT. The chain joins TRBV12-3 or TRBV12-4 to TRBJ1-6, with D perhaps matching TRBD1 (6 bases). Trimming pared 6 bases from V and 7 bases from J, leaving 7 bases between. The CDR3 contains 12 residues.